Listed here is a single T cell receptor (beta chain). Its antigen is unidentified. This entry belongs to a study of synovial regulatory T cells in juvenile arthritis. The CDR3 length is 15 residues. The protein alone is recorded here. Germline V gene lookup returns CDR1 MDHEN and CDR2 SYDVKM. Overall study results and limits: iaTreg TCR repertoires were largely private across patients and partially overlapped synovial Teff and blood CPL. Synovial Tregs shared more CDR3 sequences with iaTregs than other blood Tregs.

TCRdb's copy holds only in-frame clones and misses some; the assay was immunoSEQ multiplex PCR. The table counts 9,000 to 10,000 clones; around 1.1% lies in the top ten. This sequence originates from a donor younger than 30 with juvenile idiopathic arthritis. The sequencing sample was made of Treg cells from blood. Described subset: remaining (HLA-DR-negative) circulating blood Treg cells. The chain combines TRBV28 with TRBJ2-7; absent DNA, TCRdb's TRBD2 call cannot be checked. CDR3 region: CASSRGGRAGYEQYF.